The 20 T cell receptor beta chains presented below share a single source sample, sequenced in a study of T cell repertoires in cytomegalovirus infection. Their recognized antigens are unknown. Each CDR3 protein is one row after TCRdb ran MiXCR on the reads. The sample records nearly 700,000 distinct CDR3 sequences, around 35% being singletons. Sequenced here: cultured PBMCs, sampled from culture after CMV antigen stimulation. These receptors were collected from a human donor in good health (CMV status not recorded). Some clones in this sample may be carry-over from other donors' samples.

This clonotype was detected only a few times. This sequence joins TRBV15 and TRBJ2-3; D ambiguous. Trimming took off 5 bases at V and 5 bases at J, with 14 bases between the two ends. CDR1 and CDR2 from the germline V gene are LNHNV and YYDKDF (reference sequence). This CDR3 has 14 amino acids. The CDR3 DNA follows: TGTGCCACCAGCTTGGTGTCCCACCAAGATACGCAGTATTTT. This codes for CATSLVSHQDTQYF.

J is TRBJ2-5 and V is TRBV18; perhaps TRBD1 as D (6 bases). The CDR3 is made up of 15 amino acids. V dropped 4 bases and J dropped 1 base, with 13 bases sitting between them. In germline, CDR1 is KGHSH, CDR2 LQKENI. The CDR3 region has the DNA TGTGCCAGCTCACTCCAGACAGGTACCCAAGAGACCCAGTACTTC. It translates to CASSLQTGTQETQYF.

The rearrangement uses TRBV19 and TRBJ1-2; D possibly corresponds to TRBD1 (6 bases). The CDR3 sequence is 14 residues long. Between the trimmed V and J ends, which lost 5 bases and 6 bases, there was a span of 16 bases. Germline assignment: CDR1 LNHDA and CDR2 SQIVND (reference sequence). This CDR3 is CASSLRDTENGYTF. DNA of the CDR3: TGTGCCAGTAGTCTCCGGGACACTGAGAATGGCTACACCTTC.

Here the CDR3 DNA reads TGTGCCAGCAGCTCTCTAGCCCCCCCCCTTGATACGCAGTATTTT. This sequence encodes CASSSLAPPLDTQYF. V and J are TRBV7-8 and TRBJ2-3; the D gene is possibly TRBD2 (5 bases). Germline CDR1 reads SGHVS; CDR2 reads FQNEAQ. V was shortened by 4 bases and J by 6 bases, with 17 bases between the two germline ends. The CDR3 spans 15 residues.

The V call is TRBV4-1, the J call TRBJ1-2; 8 nucleotides align to TRBD1. After removal of 4 bases from V and 4 bases from J, the junction contained 11 bases not matched to a gene. The length of the CDR3 is 16 residues. Germline V CDR1 and CDR2: MGHRA, YSYEKL. CDR3 amino acids: CASSPTGTGLAYGYTF. CDR3 bases: TGCGCCAGCAGCCCTACCGGGACAGGTTTGGCCTATGGCTACACCTTC.

In this sample, this clonotype turned up a few times. The chain uses TRBV2 and TRBJ1-2; no definite D call. This CDR3 is built from 11 residues. Germline loops: CDR1 SNHLY, CDR2 FYNNEI. Trimming removed 7 bases at V and 4 bases at J, with 7 bases between. CDR3 residues: CASKRGYGYTF. Written as DNA, the CDR3 is TGTGCCAGCAAGCGCGGCTATGGCTACACCTTC.

The chain has TRBV20-1 and TRBJ1-6; TRBD1 is a possible D gene (6 bases). Germline values: CDR1 DFQATT, CDR2 SNEGSKA (reference sequence). This CDR3 contains 18 residues. V was pared by 3 bases and J by 0 bases, with 18 bases between. The CDR3 nucleotides read TGCAGTGCTAGCGGGAAGGGGGGAGGCGGCTCCTATAATTCACCCCTCCACTTT. This gives the protein CSASGKGGGGSYNSPLHF.

This clonotype was detected a few times. This chain links TRBV6-2 or TRBV6-3 with TRBJ2-5; D may match TRBD1 or TRBD2 (5 bases each). Per the germline V gene, CDR1 is MNHEY and CDR2 is SVGEGT. The CDR3 contains 13 residues. The V end was cut by 5 bases, the J end by 1 base, with 8 bases between. The CDR3 spells CASSRDAQETQYF. The CDR3 DNA reads as TGTGCCAGCAGTCGGGACGCCCAAGAGACCCAGTACTTC.

The rearrangement joins TRBV5-4 to TRBJ2-6; a weak D match, TRBD2 (8 bases). V gave up 2 bases and J gave up 2 bases, with 20 bases separating them. Germline CDR1 and CDR2: SGHNT and YYREEE (reference sequence). The CDR3 has 19 residues. CDR3 sequence (DNA): TGTGCCAGCAGCTTTGGATCGGGAGGGGGCGATACTGGGGCCAACGTCCTGACTTTC. This sequence encodes CASSFGSGGGDTGANVLTF.

For this clonotype: This may stem from a read error, because a much larger clone lies one nucleotide away. The chain recombines TRBV7-2 with TRBJ2-3; unclear D gene. This CDR3 region has 17 residues. CDR1 and CDR2 from the germline V gene are SGHTA and FQGNSA. The CDR3 spells CASSLFSASVEEDTRYF. The CDR3, as DNA: TGTGCCAGCAGCCTCTTCTCGGCCAGCGTGGAAGAAGATACGCGGTATTTT.

The chain carries TRBV12-3 or TRBV12-4 and TRBJ2-1, with TRBD2 matching 11 bases. V dropped 4 bases and J dropped 7; count of bases not matched to a gene: 3. The CDR3 is made up of 14 amino acids. This chain's CDR3 is CASSWLAGGNEQFF. Here the CDR3 DNA reads TGTGCCAGCAGTTGGCTAGCGGGAGGTAATGAGCAGTTCTTC.

The rearrangement uses TRBV6-6 and TRBJ2-1; 7 bases match TRBD2. Per germline, CDR1 MNHNY and CDR2 SVGAGI (reference sequence). V gave up 10 bases and J gave up 9 bases; unmatched junction bases: 12. This CDR3 region has 13 residues. The CDR3 bases are TGTGCCACGACTAGCCAGGGCTACGGTGAGCAGTTCTTC. Translating it yields CATTSQGYGEQFF.

The chain carries TRBV2 and TRBJ1-5; the D is unclear. The germline gives CDR1 SNHLY, CDR2 FYNNEI. The germline V and J ends were trimmed by 4 bases and 2 bases, with 6 bases remaining between them. There are 13 residues in the CDR3. CDR3 region: CASSVHGNQPQHF. In nucleotides, the CDR3 is TGTGCCAGCAGTGTTCACGGCAATCAGCCCCAGCATTTT.

CDR3 DNA sequence: TGTGCCAGCAGTTACTCGAATAGCCGGCCCCAGCATTTT. This codes for CASSYSNSRPQHF. The rearrangement joins TRBV6-2 or TRBV6-3 to TRBJ1-5; no clear D gene. This CDR3 comprises 13 residues. CDR1 and CDR2 from the germline V gene are MNHEY and SVGEGT. V was shortened by 0 bases and J by 9 bases, with 9 bases between the two germline ends.

This clonotype was seen a few times. The genes are TRBV28 and TRBJ2-2; 8 nucleotides line up with TRBD2. This CDR3 comprises 15 residues. Germline CDR1 reads MDHEN; CDR2 reads SYDVKM. Losses at the gene ends were 6 bases for V and 4 bases for J; bases not matched to a gene: 7. The CDR3 protein is CASSPGGGRTGELFF. The CDR3, as DNA: TGTGCCAGCAGCCCGGGAGGGGGGCGCACCGGGGAGCTGTTTTTT.

The rearrangement uses TRBV20-1 and TRBJ1-5; tentatively, D is TRBD1 (6 bases). The CDR3 contains 13 residues. CDR1 and CDR2 from the germline V gene are DFQATT and SNEGSKA (reference sequence). The germline V and J ends were trimmed by 0 bases and 10 bases, with 13 bases remaining between them. CDR3 DNA: TGCAGTGCTAGAGATGCAGGGGCAAATCCCCAGCATTTT. It specifies CSARDAGANPQHF.

This clonotype was seen ten or more times. The chain joins TRBV11-2 to TRBJ1-2; D not resolved. The CDR3 covers 12 residues. The germline V and J ends were trimmed by 9 bases and 2 bases, with 10 bases remaining between them. Germline CDR1 and CDR2: SGHAT and FQNNGV. Here the CDR3 reads CASSDGNYGYTF. CDR3 bases: TGTGCCAGTTCGGACGGGAACTATGGCTACACCTTC.

This clonotype showed up just a few times. CDR3 loop: CASSPFEGGRTEAFF. In DNA form, the CDR3 reads TGTGCCAGCAGCCCCTTCGAAGGGGGACGGACTGAAGCTTTCTTT. This rearrangement joins TRBV7-9 to TRBJ1-1, with D perhaps matching TRBD1 (6 bases). The V gene lost 5 bases and the J gene lost 5 bases, with 18 bases spanning the gap. The CDR3 has 15 residues. Per germline, CDR1 SEHNR and CDR2 FQNEAQ (reference sequence).

This clonotype was counted a few times. DNA of the CDR3: TGTGCCAGCAGCCTTGGAAGGGACAGGGTAAAATCTGGAAACACCATATATTTT. Amino acid sequence: CASSLGRDRVKSGNTIYF. The genes are TRBV12-3 or TRBV12-4 and TRBJ1-3, with 9 bases matching TRBD1. Trimming at V came to 6 bases and at J to 1 base, leaving 13 bases not matched to a gene. The CDR3 runs 18 residues.

This clonotype was seen a few times. This chain uses TRBV7-9 with TRBJ2-1, with D perhaps TRBD1 (7 bases). This CDR3 is built from 13 residues. V was pared by 5 bases and J by 9 bases, with 14 bases between. Germline-derived CDR1 and CDR2 are SEHNR and FQNEAQ (reference sequence). The DNA for the CDR3 is TGTGCCAGCAGCAGTCAGGGGGGATTTGAGCAGTTCTTC. Translation gives CASSSQGGFEQFF. The full variable domain, completed using reference TRBV7-9 and TRBJ2-1, is DTGVSQNPRHKITKRGQNVTFRCDPISEHNRLYWYRQTLGQGPEFLTYFQNEAQLEKSRLLSDRFSAERPKGSFSTLEIQRTEQGDSAMYLCASSSQGGFEQFFGPGTRLTVL.